Shown below are 9 T cell receptor beta chains from a single sample sequenced in a study of blood T cell repertoires in COVID-19. TCRdb keeps only in-frame clones here, not all; method: immunoSEQ multiplex PCR. Of around 130,000 clones in the sample, roughly four fifths were seen once. Material for sequencing was peripheral blood. The receptors shown here come from a middle-aged man with active or convalescent COVID-19.

This sequence joins TRBV7-9 and TRBJ2-3, with a tentative D call TRBD1 (6 bases). Germline V gene sequence: CDR1 SEHNR, CDR2 FQNEAQ (reference sequence). Trimming shortened V by 7 bases and J by 2 bases, and 13 bases separated the two germline ends. This CDR3 is built from 14 residues. The CDR3 is CASTERDNTDTQYF. CDR3 coding DNA: TGTGCCAGCACCGAAAGGGACAACACAGATACGCAGTATTTT.

V is TRBV7-6 and J is TRBJ2-1, with D perhaps matching TRBD2 (5 bases). V was clipped by 1 base and J by 4 bases, with 14 bases between them. CDR1 SGHVS and CDR2 FNYEAQ come from the germline V gene. CDR3 length: 16 amino acids. The CDR3 reads CASSLEFEREYNEQFF. CDR3 DNA sequence: TGTGCCAGCAGCTTAGAATTTGAGAGGGAATACAATGAGCAGTTCTTC.

The gene calls are TRBV7-2 and TRBJ2-1; 11 bases fit TRBD2. V trimming: 5 bases; J trimming: 15 bases; junction bases outside the gene matches: 15. The CDR3 has 15 amino acids. The germline gives CDR1 SGHTA, CDR2 FQGNSA. The CDR3 region is CASSTSSGGPAGWFF. Written as DNA, the CDR3 is TGTGCCAGCAGCACCTCTAGCGGGGGGCCGGCTGGGTGGTTCTTC.

The V call is TRBV6-5, the J call TRBJ1-6, with 11 bases aligning to TRBD1. The CDR3 has 13 residues. Germline lookup yields CDR1 MNHEY and CDR2 SVGAGI. With 8 bases clipped from V and 10 bases from J, the junction kept 4 bases outside the gene matches. DNA of the CDR3: TGTGCCAGCGTTAGGACAGGGGGCTCACCCCTCCACTTT. Encoded protein: CASVRTGGSPLHF.

The J gene is TRBJ2-2, the V gene TRBV7-3; D remains unclear. The CDR3 length is 12 residues. The germline V gene encodes CDR1 SGHTA and CDR2 FQGTGA. V lost 4 bases and J 4 bases, leaving 4 bases between the germline ends. CDR3 coding DNA: TGTGCCAGCAGCTCGGTCACCGGGGAGCTGTTTTTT. Translation: CASSSVTGELFF.

The chain links TRBV19 to TRBJ2-1; 9 nucleotides agree with TRBD1. The J segment lost 8 bases and the V segment lost 8 bases, leaving 13 bases of the junction unmatched. In germline, CDR1 is LNHDA, CDR2 SQIVND (reference sequence). This CDR3 spans 15 amino acids. The CDR3 coding sequence is TGTGCCAGTGGACTATGGGGACAGGGAGTCCATGAGCAGTTCTTC. Translated: CASGLWGQGVHEQFF.

This clone was detected once. CDR3 DNA: TGTGCCTGGGCGTCGAGGGGGTTGGGTGGCACTGAAGCTTTCTTT. Translated, it gives CAWASRGLGGTEAFF. The V and J genes are TRBV30 and TRBJ1-1, with D perhaps TRBD1 (6 bases). The length of the CDR3 is 15 residues. Germline CDR1 reads GTSNPN; CDR2 reads SVGIG (reference sequence). With 5 bases removed from V and 4 bases from J, the gap between germline ends came to 20 bases.

This clone showed up just a few times. The J gene is TRBJ2-1, the V gene TRBV5-1, with 9 positions matching TRBD1. This CDR3 is 18 amino acids long. Germline CDR1 reads SGHRS; CDR2 reads YFSETQ. V shed 4 bases and J 4 bases; nucleotides not matched to a gene: 15. The CDR3 loop reads CASSLEPVGTGRYNEQFF. In nucleotides, the CDR3 is TGCGCCAGCAGCCTTGAGCCGGTCGGGACAGGGAGATACAATGAGCAGTTCTTC.

The chain uses TRBV4-2 and TRBJ1-5; no definite D call. The CDR3 has 16 amino acids. The germline CDR1 and CDR2 sequences are LGHNA and YNFKEQ. V lost 1 base, J lost 0 bases, and 10 bases lay in between. The CDR3 coding sequence is TGTGCCAGCAGCCAAGGTGCTCACGGTAGCAATCAGCCCCAGCATTTT. Translated: CASSQGAHGSNQPQHF.